This TCR beta chain comes out of a study of cytomegalovirus exposure and HLA in healthy donors. Primers: 60 Vbeta forward and 13 Jbeta reverse. Profiled with immunoSEQ multiplex PCR; TCRdb holds only in-frame clones, not every one. The repertoire holds around 110,000 clones, about three fifths seen once, with around 8.8% in the top ten. In germline, CDR1 is SGHVS, CDR2 FQNEAQ. V shed 6 bases and J 10 bases; nucleotides not matched to a gene: 12. This CDR3 is built from 16 residues. With respect to this clone: Its antigen is currently unknown.

Findings of the study overall: A later analysis showed that HLA-associated TCR beta chains had undergone more clonal expansion than equally common others. A missense DCLRE1C variant was associated with V- and J-gene trimming of TCR beta chains in a later analysis, and an independent cohort replicated the association.

This TCR was sampled from a woman in her thirties or forties in good health and CMV-seropositive. The sample was PBMCs. The rearrangement joins TRBV7-8 to TRBJ2-1; 13 nucleotides align to TRBD2. The CDR3 is CASSYSGTSGTGEQFF. The DNA for the CDR3 is TGTGCCAGCAGTTACTCCGGGACTAGCGGGACCGGGGAGCAGTTCTTC.